There are many counts of the clone carrying this T cell receptor beta chain. The antigen is not known. This sample was taken from a study of T cell repertoires in cytomegalovirus infection. Background on the study: Public TCR beta signature analysis indicated the presence of both CMV infection and matching HLA type.

The CDR3 length is 13 residues. The V end lost 5 bases, the J end lost 2 bases, and 12 bases lay between the germline ends. Per germline, CDR1 DFQATT and CDR2 SNEGSKA (reference sequence). TCRdb redid the calling of the reads with MiXCR, one entry per CDR3 protein. The data show about 310,000 distinct CDR3 sequences, with 9.6% seen just once and over 2.5% held by the top ten. Study-wide points: Dominating the ex vivo response were HLA-C-restricted CMV-specific TCR beta clonotypes.

This chain uses TRBV20-1 with TRBJ1-1, with D perhaps TRBD1 (5 bases). The sequence came from a human donor in good health (CMV status not recorded). Some clones in this sample may be carry-over from other donors' samples. The sample taken for sequencing was PBMCs. In DNA, the CDR3 is TGCAGTGCTCCAGACAGACTAAACACTGAAGCTTTCTTT. As protein: CSAPDRLNTEAFF.